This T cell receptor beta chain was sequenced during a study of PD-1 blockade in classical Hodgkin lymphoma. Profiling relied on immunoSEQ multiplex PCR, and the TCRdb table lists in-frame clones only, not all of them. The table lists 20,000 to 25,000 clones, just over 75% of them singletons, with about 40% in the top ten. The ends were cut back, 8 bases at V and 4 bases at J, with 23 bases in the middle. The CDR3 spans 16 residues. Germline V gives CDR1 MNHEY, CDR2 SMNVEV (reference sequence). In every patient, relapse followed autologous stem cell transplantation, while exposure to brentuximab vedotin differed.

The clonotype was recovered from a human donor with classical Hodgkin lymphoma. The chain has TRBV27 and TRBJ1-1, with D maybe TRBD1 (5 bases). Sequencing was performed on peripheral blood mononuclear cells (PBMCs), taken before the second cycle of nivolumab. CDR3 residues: CASHHRLAVRGTEAFF. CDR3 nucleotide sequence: TGTGCCAGCCATCACCGGTTGGCAGTAAGGGGCACTGAAGCTTTCTTT.